A selection of T cell receptor beta chains follows, all from one sample in a study of response to subunit inactivated influenza vaccine. TCRdb re-analysed the RT-PCR reads in MiXCR, keeping a single row per CDR3 protein. The sample includes 610,000 or so distinct CDR3 sequences, approximately 14% of them seen just once. This material consisted of PBMCs from blood, taken about 13 days after vaccination. All receptors come from a man between 50 and 59 years old who received an inactivated influenza vaccine. Both conserved end residues are part of each CDR3. Each record gives: D gene, V gene, CDR3 length, clone size, J gene, CDR3 protein, CDR3 DNA. D genes are given only for firm matches. The size field is filled for only some rows; it gives once, few, many or a size class.

D: TRBD1; V: TRBV10-3; length: 15; size: few; J: TRBJ1-2; CDR3: CAISESPGGRDGYTF; DNA: TGTGCCATCAGTGAGTCGCCAGGGGGCAGGGATGGCTACACCTTC
D: TRBD2; V: TRBV28; length: 17; size: NA; J: TRBJ2-1; CDR3: CASSHILLAGRGNEQFF; DNA: TGTGCCAGCAGTCATATACTCCTAGCGGGGAGGGGTAATGAGCAGTTCTTC
D: NA; V: TRBV9; length: 16; size: NA; J: TRBJ2-7; CDR3: CASSVGSSGGAYEQYF; DNA: TGTGCCAGCAGCGTAGGTTCGTCGGGCGGGGCTTACGAGCAGTACTTC
D: TRBD2; V: TRBV5-1; length: 20; size: once; J: TRBJ2-7; CDR3: CASSLARPGTSEELPYEQYF; DNA: TGCGCCAGCAGCTTGGCTAGACCCGGGACTAGCGAGGAGCTCCCCTACGAGCAGTACTTC
D: NA; V: TRBV6-5; length: 13; size: once; J: TRBJ2-7; CDR3: CATRSTGSYEQYF; DNA: TGTGCCACCCGGAGCACCGGGTCCTACGAGCAGTACTTC
D: TRBD1; V: TRBV15; length: 15; size: NA; J: TRBJ1-5; CDR3: CATNERQGSNQPQHF; DNA: TGTGCCACCAACGAGCGACAGGGTAGCAATCAGCCCCAGCATTTT
D: NA; V: TRBV20-1; length: 14; size: few; J: TRBJ1-2; CDR3: CSARDRAGPTHFTF; DNA: TGCAGTGCTAGAGATCGGGCCGGCCCTACGCATTTCACCTTC
D: NA; V: TRBV15; length: 15; size: NA; J: TRBJ1-1; CDR3: CATSREGSGKTEAFF; DNA: TGTGCCACCAGCAGAGAAGGGTCAGGGAAGACTGAAGCTTTCTTT
D: TRBD1; V: TRBV3-1; length: 15; size: few; J: TRBJ2-1; CDR3: CASSPTGRSYNEQFF; DNA: TGTGCCAGCAGCCCGACAGGGCGATCCTACAATGAGCAGTTCTTC
D: NA; V: TRBV11-2; length: 15; size: few; J: TRBJ2-2; CDR3: CASSLAGGKGGELFF; DNA: TGTGCCAGCAGCTTAGCCGGGGGCAAGGGCGGGGAGCTGTTTTTT
D: TRBD1; V: TRBV29-1; length: 18; size: NA; J: TRBJ2-1; CDR3: CSVEDPPTGTGRPNEQFF; DNA: TGCAGCGTTGAAGACCCACCAACCGGGACAGGGCGTCCCAATGAGCAGTTCTTC
D: NA; V: TRBV6-1; length: 16; size: few; J: TRBJ2-1; CDR3: CASRPGGQSSYNEQFF; DNA: TGTGCCAGCAGGCCCGGTGGACAGAGCTCCTACAATGAGCAGTTCTTC
D: TRBD1; V: TRBV7-9; length: 15; size: few; J: TRBJ2-1; CDR3: CASSSQGDRYNEQFF; DNA: TGTGCCAGCAGCTCACAGGGGGATAGGTACAATGAGCAGTTCTTC
D: NA; V: TRBV20-1; length: 18; size: many; J: TRBJ1-2; CDR3: CSASHRKMAGTDNYGYTF; DNA: TGCAGTGCTAGTCACCGTAAGATGGCCGGGACCGACAACTATGGCTACACCTTC
D: TRBD2; V: TRBV2; length: 14; size: NA; J: TRBJ2-2; CDR3: CAILAGEGSGELFF; DNA: TGTGCCATCCTAGCGGGAGAGGGATCCGGGGAGCTGTTTTTT
D: TRBD2; V: TRBV6-5; length: 17; size: many; J: TRBJ2-3; CDR3: CASSYSSLAGGADTQYF; DNA: TGTGCCAGCAGTTACTCCTCCTTAGCGGGAGGGGCAGATACGCAGTATTTT
D: NA; V: TRBV24-1; length: 13; size: NA; J: TRBJ2-1; CDR3: CATSDYLYYEQFF; DNA: TGTGCCACCTCCGACTATCTGTACTATGAGCAGTTCTTC
D: TRBD2; V: TRBV3-1; length: 14; size: NA; J: TRBJ2-1; CDR3: CASSQRGTSGGQFF; DNA: TGTGCCAGCAGCCAACGGGGGACTAGCGGGGGCCAGTTCTTC
D: NA; V: TRBV28; length: 16; size: few; J: TRBJ2-4; CDR3: CASKIQGNLAKNIQYF; DNA: TGTGCCAGCAAGATTCAGGGGAACCTAGCCAAAAACATTCAGTACTTC
D: TRBD1; V: TRBV15; length: 12; size: few; J: TRBJ2-7; CDR3: CATGQGRSEQYF; DNA: TGTGCCACCGGACAGGGGAGATCCGAGCAGTACTTC
D: TRBD1; V: TRBV7-9; length: 15; size: NA; J: TRBJ1-2; CDR3: CASSHLGQGPYGYTF; DNA: TGTGCCAGCAGCCACCTGGGACAGGGACCATATGGCTACACCTTC
D: NA; V: TRBV7-9; length: 13; size: few; J: TRBJ2-1; CDR3: CASSNLINNEQFF; DNA: TGTGCCAGCAGCAACCTCATAAACAATGAGCAGTTCTTC
D: NA; V: TRBV29-1; length: 14; size: few; J: TRBJ2-7; CDR3: CSASRVGNNYEQYF; DNA: TGCAGCGCCAGTCGGGTGGGAAACAACTACGAGCAGTACTTC
D: NA; V: TRBV12-3/TRBV12-4; length: 13; size: few; J: TRBJ1-2; CDR3: CASSFWGAGGYTF; DNA: TGTGCCAGCAGTTTTTGGGGGGCTGGGGGCTACACCTTC
D: NA; V: TRBV5-1; length: 11; size: NA; J: TRBJ1-1; CDR3: CASSSGNEAFF; DNA: TGCGCCAGCAGCTCGGGCAACGAAGCTTTCTTT
D: NA; V: TRBV4-1; length: 15; size: NA; J: TRBJ1-4; CDR3: CASSSPGNLGEKLFF; DNA: TGCGCCAGCAGCTCACCCGGGAATCTCGGGGAAAAACTGTTTTTT
D: NA; V: TRBV5-5; length: 16; size: many; J: TRBJ1-5; CDR3: CASSFLSGDSNQPQHF; DNA: TGTGCCAGCAGTTTTTTGTCGGGGGATAGCAATCAGCCCCAGCATTTT
D: NA; V: TRBV7-2; length: 13; size: few; J: TRBJ2-5; CDR3: CASSLLPGETQYF; DNA: TGTGCCAGCAGCTTACTCCCCGGAGAGACCCAGTACTTC
D: NA; V: TRBV2; length: 14; size: NA; J: TRBJ1-4; CDR3: CASSEYGADEKLFF; DNA: TGTGCCAGCAGTGAGTATGGGGCGGATGAAAAACTGTTTTTT
D: NA; V: TRBV7-9; length: 16; size: many; J: TRBJ2-3; CDR3: CASSPPLPGSTDTQYF; DNA: TGTGCCAGCAGCCCCCCCCTGCCGGGCTCGACAGATACGCAGTATTTT
D: NA; V: TRBV20-1; length: 15; size: few; J: TRBJ2-5; CDR3: CSASRRGTTGETQYF; DNA: TGCAGTGCTAGTAGACGGGGGACAACCGGGGAGACCCAGTACTTC
D: TRBD1; V: TRBV7-2; length: 17; size: few; J: TRBJ1-5; CDR3: CASSSGPGQGNDQPQHF; DNA: TGTGCCAGCAGCTCCGGGCCTGGACAGGGGAACGATCAGCCCCAGCATTTT
D: TRBD2; V: TRBV6-2/TRBV6-3; length: 17; size: NA; J: TRBJ2-2; CDR3: CASSPGTSGRRGGELFF; DNA: TGTGCCAGCAGTCCCGGGACTAGCGGGAGGCGCGGCGGGGAGCTGTTTTTT
D: NA; V: TRBV5-1; length: 13; size: many; J: TRBJ2-5; CDR3: CASSFRYQETQYF; DNA: TGCGCCAGCAGCTTTCGATACCAAGAGACCCAGTACTTC
D: TRBD2; V: TRBV2; length: 17; size: few; J: TRBJ2-3; CDR3: CASSEAILAGGPDTQYF; DNA: TGTGCCAGCAGTGAAGCTATCCTAGCGGGGGGGCCAGATACGCAGTATTTT
D: TRBD1; V: TRBV5-1; length: 17; size: many; J: TRBJ2-5; CDR3: CASSLGGGGTSQETQYF; DNA: TGCGCCAGCAGCTTGGGAGGGGGCGGTACCAGTCAAGAGACCCAGTACTTC
D: TRBD1; V: TRBV7-9; length: 14; size: many; J: TRBJ1-4; CDR3: CASSYGQGNEKLFF; DNA: TGTGCCAGCAGCTACGGACAGGGGAATGAAAAACTGTTTTTT
D: TRBD2; V: TRBV5-1; length: 12; size: few; J: TRBJ2-7; CDR3: CASSAGGAEQYF; DNA: TGCGCCAGCAGCGCGGGGGGTGCTGAGCAGTACTTC
D: TRBD1; V: TRBV12-3/TRBV12-4; length: 17; size: NA; J: TRBJ2-1; CDR3: CASSPNTGGFSYNEQFF; DNA: TGTGCCAGCAGTCCAAATACAGGGGGCTTCTCCTACAATGAGCAGTTCTTC
D: TRBD2; V: TRBV20-1; length: 18; size: NA; J: TRBJ2-1; CDR3: CSARDLRESSGSYNEQFF; DNA: TGCAGTGCTAGAGATTTGCGGGAGTCCTCGGGTTCCTACAATGAGCAGTTCTTC
D: TRBD1; V: TRBV2; length: 14; size: NA; J: TRBJ1-2; CDR3: CASSPGTGLGGYTF; DNA: TGTGCCAGCAGTCCCGGGACAGGGTTAGGTGGCTACACCTTC
D: NA; V: TRBV7-9; length: 13; size: NA; J: TRBJ2-1; CDR3: CASSSEWVDEQFF; DNA: TGTGCCAGCAGCTCCGAATGGGTCGATGAGCAGTTCTTC